This entry features one TCR beta chain sequence. It has no known antigen specificity. Per-nucleotide qualities are absent, and no much larger clonotype sits a single base away. These data are taken from a study of CD8 T cells in Susac syndrome (dated by TCRdb to the late 2010s). The study in broad terms: Whether CD8+ T cell activation and differentiation in Susac syndrome was antigen driven was tested using repertoire sequencing.

Overall study outcomes, separate from this receptor: The number of individuals in the TCR sequencing and HLA analysis was acknowledged as relatively small.

Via the germline V gene, CDR1 is SGDLS and CDR2 YYNGEE. From the cysteine through the phenylalanine, the CDR3 covers 15 amino acids. Here the CDR3 DNA is all that survives: 45 bases in frame from base 1. V is pared back by 0 bases and J by 0 bases, with 9 bases lying between the germline termini. RNA was extracted using the RNeasy kit, and about 0.5 to 1 microgram was reverse transcribed with random hexamers. TCR beta CDR3 regions were amplified with the immunoSEQ multiplex PCR assay covering 54 Vbeta and 13 Jbeta segments. To correct PCR amplification bias, a synthetic template baseline was used for both primer optimization and computational correction. As for the original processing: Reads were assigned to V, D and J genes according to IMGT and analyzed in immunoSEQ Analyzer, with only productive sequences retained. Clonality was calculated as one minus the Shannon entropy normalized by log2 of the number of productive unique sequences. Public and private clones were assessed among the 100 most prevalent clones of each patient and control. Clones were defined as Susac-specific when absent from the healthy and MS cohorts, from over 950 published viral clones and from other ImmuneACCESS disease sequences. TCRdb reprocessed the public reads (quality trimming at Q25 with fastp, clone calling with MiXCR) and kept in-frame beta chains. Identical CDR3 protein sequences are pooled into one entry, listed with their most common genes and DNA. The V and J calls come from TCRdb's annotation, not from the publication. In all, the sample holds about 180,000 distinct CDR3 sequences, and around 95% of those were seen once. The ten largest clonotypes hold around 0.093% of the sample.

Peripheral blood CD8+ and CD4+ T cells from healthy donors, Susac syndrome patients and multiple sclerosis patients were profiled by high-throughput TCR beta sequencing. The multiple sclerosis controls were treatment-naive patients whose relapsing-remitting disease, either stable or active, fulfilled the revised McDonald criteria. CD8+ TEMRA cells were enriched by FACS, while bulk CD8+ and CD4+ T cells were purified by magnetic negative isolation. Blood was collected in EDTA tubes and processed within 24 hours, with PBMCs isolated through density gradient centrifugation. PBMCs intended for TCR sequencing were frozen in liquid nitrogen and were later thawed in a 37 degrees C water bath. The sorted or isolated CD4+, CD8+ and CD8+ TEMRA cells had a purity of 90% or higher.

The material sequenced was CD4+ T cells from PBMCs. The sequence was collected from a human donor with multiple sclerosis. The rearrangement joined TRBV9 to TRBJ1-2; no D gene is confidently identified. The CDR3 here reads CASSVDHSPNYGYTF. In nucleotide form, the sequence is TGTGCCAGCAGCGTAGATCATAGTCCTAACTATGGCTACACCTTC.